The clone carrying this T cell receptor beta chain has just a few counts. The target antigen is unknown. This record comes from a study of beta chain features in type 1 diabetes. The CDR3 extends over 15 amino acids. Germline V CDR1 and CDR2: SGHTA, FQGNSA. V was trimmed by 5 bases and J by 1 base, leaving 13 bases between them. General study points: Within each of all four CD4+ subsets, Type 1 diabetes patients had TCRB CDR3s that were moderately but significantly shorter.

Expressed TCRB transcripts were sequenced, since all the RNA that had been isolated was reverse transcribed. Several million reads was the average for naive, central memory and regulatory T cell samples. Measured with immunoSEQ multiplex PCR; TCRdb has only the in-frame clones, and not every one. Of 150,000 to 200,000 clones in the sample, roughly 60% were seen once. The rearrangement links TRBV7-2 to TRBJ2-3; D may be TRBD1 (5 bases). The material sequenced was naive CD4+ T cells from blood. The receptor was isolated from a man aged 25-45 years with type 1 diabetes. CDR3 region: CASSGQGPGTDTQYF. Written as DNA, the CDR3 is TGTGCCAGCAGCGGACAAGGGCCAGGCACAGATACGCAGTATTTT.